The TCR beta chain under discussion was sequenced for a study of blood T cell repertoires in COVID-19. This CDR3 comprises 11 residues. CDR1 and CDR2 (germline): SGHDT, YYEEEE. Trimming removed 6 bases from V and 5 bases from J, with 6 bases in between. The data were produced by immunoSEQ multiplex PCR, yet TCRdb's version contains in-frame clones alone and is incomplete. The sample lists approximately 300,000 clones; roughly 86% were seen once. Which cohort a participant joined came from the clinical history participants gave. The specimen sequenced was PBMCs or T cells enriched from blood (not recorded which). The rearrangement links TRBV5-6 to TRBJ1-5; D not certain. The sequence came from a woman in her 30s who had recovered from COVID-19. CDR3 sequence: CASTSDQPQHF. The CDR3 DNA reads as TGTGCCAGCACCTCAGATCAGCCCCAGCATTTT.